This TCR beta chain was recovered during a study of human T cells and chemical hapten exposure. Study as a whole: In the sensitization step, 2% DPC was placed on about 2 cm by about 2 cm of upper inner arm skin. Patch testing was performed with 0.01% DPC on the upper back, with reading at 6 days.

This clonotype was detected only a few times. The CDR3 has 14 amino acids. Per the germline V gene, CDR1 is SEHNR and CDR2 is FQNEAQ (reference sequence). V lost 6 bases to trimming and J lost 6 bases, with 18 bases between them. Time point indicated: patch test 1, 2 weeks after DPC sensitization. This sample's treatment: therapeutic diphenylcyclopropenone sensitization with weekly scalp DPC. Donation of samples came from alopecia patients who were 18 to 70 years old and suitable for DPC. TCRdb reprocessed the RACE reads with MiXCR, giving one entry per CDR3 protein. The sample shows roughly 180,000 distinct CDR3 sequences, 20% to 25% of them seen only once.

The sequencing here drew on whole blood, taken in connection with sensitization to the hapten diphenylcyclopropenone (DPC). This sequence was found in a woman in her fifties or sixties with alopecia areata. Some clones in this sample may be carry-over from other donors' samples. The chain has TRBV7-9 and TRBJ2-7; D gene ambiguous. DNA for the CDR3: TGTGCCAGCAGTTCTACACGGGCCCCTAGCGAGCAGTACTTC. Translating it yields CASSSTRAPSEQYF.